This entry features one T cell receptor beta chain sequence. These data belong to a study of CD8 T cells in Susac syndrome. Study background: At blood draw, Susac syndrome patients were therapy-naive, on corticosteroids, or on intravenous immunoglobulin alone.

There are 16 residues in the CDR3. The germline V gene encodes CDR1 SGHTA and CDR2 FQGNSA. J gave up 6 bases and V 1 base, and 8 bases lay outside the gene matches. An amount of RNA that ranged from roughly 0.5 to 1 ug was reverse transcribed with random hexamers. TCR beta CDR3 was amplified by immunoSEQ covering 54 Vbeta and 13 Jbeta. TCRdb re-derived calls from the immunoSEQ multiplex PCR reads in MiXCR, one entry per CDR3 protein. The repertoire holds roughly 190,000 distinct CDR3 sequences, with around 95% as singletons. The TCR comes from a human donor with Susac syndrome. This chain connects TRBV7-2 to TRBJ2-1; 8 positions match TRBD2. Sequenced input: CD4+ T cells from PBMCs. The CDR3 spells CASSLERAGALNEQFF. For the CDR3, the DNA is TGTGCCAGCAGCTTAGAGCGAGCGGGGGCCCTCAATGAGCAGTTCTTC.